This TCR beta chain was profiled in a study of human T cells and chemical hapten exposure. In the study overall: Throughout a study of 20 to 30 weeks, patients underwent weekly scalp administration of diphenylcyclopropenone doses.

Time point: pre-sensitization, week 0. Treatment here: therapeutic diphenylcyclopropenone sensitization with weekly scalp DPC. The V end lost 1 base, the J end lost 6 bases, and 10 bases lay between the germline ends. In germline, CDR1 is LGHNA, CDR2 YSLEER. This CDR3 has 15 residues. In the authors' methods: Sample TCR totals centred on a median of approximately 100,000, ranging about 20,000 to 690,600. TCRdb passed the RACE reads through MiXCR, listing each CDR3 protein once. None of the V and J calls come from the authors' own analysis; TCRdb made them. Of 350,000 to 400,000 distinct CDR3 sequences in the sample, less than 6.5% were seen once.

This material consisted of whole blood, taken in connection with sensitization to the hapten diphenylcyclopropenone (DPC). The sequence was collected from a woman between 45 and 60 years old with alopecia areata. Some clones in this sample may be carry-over from other donors' samples. The genes are TRBV4-3 and TRBJ1-6, with D possibly TRBD1 on 6 matching bases. The CDR3 sequence: CASSQGAGVNSPLHF. In DNA form, the CDR3 reads TGCGCCAGCAGCCAAGGAGCAGGGGTTAATTCACCCCTCCACTTT.